This T cell receptor (beta chain) was recovered during a study of blood T cells in healthy people across ages. The wider study: Per two T cells, template switching captured roughly one barcoded beta molecule. Study outcomes and limitations: While age rose, TCR beta diversity per million T cells dropped in a roughly linear way. Versus aged donors, long-lived donors had higher diversity and more naive CD4+ cells.

Per the germline V gene, CDR1 is MNHEY and CDR2 is SMNVEV (reference sequence). The CDR3 extends over 14 amino acids. Trimming shortened V by 3 bases and J by 4 bases, and 12 bases separated the two germline ends. Drawn from each donor were roughly 10 milliliters of peripheral blood. Sample-barcoded 5' priming and a J-beta primer mix drove a second PCR of 7 to 11 cycles. Via MiXCR, TCRdb re-called the 5' RACE reads, giving one row per CDR3 protein. The repertoire has just under 900,000 distinct CDR3 sequences, less than 35% of them found once; the top ten carry 17%. This clonotype has ten or more counts. Its antigen is still unknown.

This sequence joins TRBV27 and TRBJ1-1; TRBD1 is a possible D gene (5 bases). Sequenced material: blood. The origin of this receptor is an elderly woman in good health. The CDR3 reads CASSFSGAATEAFF. CDR3 nucleotide sequence: TGTGCCAGCAGTTTCAGCGGGGCGGCCACTGAAGCTTTCTTT.